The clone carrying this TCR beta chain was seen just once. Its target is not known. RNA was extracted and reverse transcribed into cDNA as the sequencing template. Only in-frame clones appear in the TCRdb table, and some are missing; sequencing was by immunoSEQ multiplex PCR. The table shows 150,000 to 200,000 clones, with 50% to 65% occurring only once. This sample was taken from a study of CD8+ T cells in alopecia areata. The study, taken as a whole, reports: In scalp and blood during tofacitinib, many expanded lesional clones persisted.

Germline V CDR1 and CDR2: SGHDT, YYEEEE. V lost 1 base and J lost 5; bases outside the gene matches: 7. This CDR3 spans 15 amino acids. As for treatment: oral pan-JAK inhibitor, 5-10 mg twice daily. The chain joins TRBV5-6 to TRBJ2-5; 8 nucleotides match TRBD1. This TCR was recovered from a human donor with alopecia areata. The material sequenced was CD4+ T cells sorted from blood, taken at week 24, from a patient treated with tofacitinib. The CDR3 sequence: CASSLSVRGPETQYF. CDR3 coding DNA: TGTGCCAGCAGCTTGTCCGTCAGGGGGCCGGAGACCCAGTACTTC.